This is a list of T cell receptor beta chains from one sample in a study of T cells in Graves' hyperthyroidism and ophthalmopathy. MiXCR, run by TCRdb on the multiplex PCR reads, gives a single entry per CDR3 protein. The data show hundreds of thousands of distinct CDR3 sequences, less than 25% seen once. The sequencing input was blood. All receptors derive from a man aged 25 to 45 with Graves' ophthalmopathy. The conserved cysteine and the conserved F or W are not part of the CDR3 here.

CDR3 protein,V gene,J gene
SALSLRGTSTDTQY,TRBV29-1,TRBJ2-3
ASGPQGYNEQF,TRBV28,TRBJ2-1
ASSIVSRSEQF,TRBV19,TRBJ2-1
ASSPVNRAGGYT,TRBV19,TRBJ1-2
ASSLALAGGWEQF,TRBV5-1,TRBJ2-1
ASSLDGTSGRAGETQY,TRBV7-2,TRBJ2-5
ASSLGGEDEQY,TRBV5-1,TRBJ2-7
ASSPSHSRNEQF,TRBV18,TRBJ2-1
ASSNSNGPQETQY,TRBV7-2,TRBJ2-5
ASSDRDREIADTQY,TRBV6-1,TRBJ2-3
ASRGGTGTGKPQH,TRBV19,TRBJ1-5
ASSSHRDTQY,TRBV9,TRBJ2-3
ASISGTRQRPQY,TRBV2,TRBJ2-5
ASSHHYGSTDTQY,TRBV14,TRBJ2-3
ASRYSALTSNEKLF,TRBV27,TRBJ1-4
ASTIRPEVLAPALH,TRBV11-2,TRBJ1-6
ASSYRGQTGQY,TRBV27,TRBJ2-7
ASMEPLSYEQY,TRBV2,TRBJ2-7
AISGNSEGASYEQY,TRBV10-3,TRBJ2-7
ASSLNPLGDTEAF,TRBV5-1,TRBJ1-1
SARDWASGSSYEQY,TRBV20-1,TRBJ2-7
SARVGRTTLNTEAF,TRBV20-1,TRBJ1-1
AISPNTGELF,TRBV10-3,TRBJ2-2
ASSQALGQGYEQY,TRBV4-3,TRBJ2-7
ASSTRHRDRENEQY,TRBV7-8,TRBJ2-7
SASRGGLEETQY,TRBV20-1,TRBJ2-5
ASSFIGQRRNQPQH,TRBV28,TRBJ1-5
ASSPDSRNTIY,TRBV3-1,TRBJ1-3